The following is a T cell receptor (beta chain) sequence with its context. The data belong to a study of T-cell reconstitution after alpha-beta-depleted transplantation in children. It was with unique molecular identifiers that the TCRbeta library was prepared. TCRdb processed the PCR reads anew with MiXCR; each CDR3 protein has one entry. This sample carries tens of thousands of distinct CDR3 sequences, about 40% of them seen once, and the ten largest clones take roughly 98%. The CDR3 consists of 14 residues. V was clipped by 6 bases and J by 2 bases, with 12 bases between them. This receptor was obtained from a male patient younger than 18 who had a stem cell transplant for acute lymphoblastic leukemia, so the T cells may come from the graft donor. Sequences were derived from PBMCs, mostly from graft donor cells, sampled 360 days after TCRalphabeta/CD19-depleted stem cell transplant. J is TRBJ2-3 and V is TRBV12-3 or TRBV12-4, with D perhaps TRBD2 (6 bases). The CDR3 loop is CASSLDYPTDTQYF. CDR3 sequence (DNA): TGTGCCAGCAGCTTGGACTACCCCACAGATACGCAGTATTTT.